This entry lists 16 T cell receptor beta chains sequenced from one sample in a study of cytomegalovirus exposure and HLA in healthy donors. The PCR employed 60 Vbeta primers together with 13 Jbeta primers. Sequenced by immunoSEQ multiplex PCR; TCRdb stores in-frame clones only, minus some. The data hold some 150,000 clones, with around four fifths observed a single time. The sample comprised PBMCs. These TCRs come from a man aged 50-59 years in good health and CMV-seropositive.

The V and J genes are TRBV5-1 and TRBJ2-5; TRBD2 matches at 9 bases. CDR1 and CDR2 from the germline V gene are SGHRS and YFSETQ. The CDR3 consists of 16 residues. The V segment lost 0 bases and the J segment 4 bases; nucleotides outside the gene matches: 7. CDR3 nucleotides: TGCGCCAGCAGCTTGGAGGCTAGCGGGGTGGGAGAGACCCAGTACTTC. Translation gives CASSLEASGVGETQYF.

The chain recombines TRBV4-1 with TRBJ2-6, with a weak D call TRBD1 (5 bases). The CDR3 totals 18 residues. Deletions cut 0 bases from V and 1 base from J, with 13 bases between. CDR1 and CDR2 (germline): MGHRA, YSYEKL. The CDR3 DNA sequence: TGCGCCAGCAGCCAAGATAGCAGGGTAAGGTCTGGGGCCAACGTCCTGACTTTC. It codes for CASSQDSRVRSGANVLTF.

The chain is built from TRBV6-4 and TRBJ2-1; D not certain. The CDR3 loop spans 16 amino acids. CDR1 and CDR2 (germline): MRHNA, SNTAGT. V was trimmed by 0 bases and J by 6 bases, leaving 15 bases between them. Here the CDR3 reads CASSDSGSLRGNEQFF. DNA for the CDR3: TGTGCCAGCAGTGACTCGGGTTCGTTGCGCGGCAATGAGCAGTTCTTC.

This chain links TRBV29-1 with TRBJ2-2; 8 bases map to TRBD1. From germline, CDR1 is SQVTM and CDR2 ANQGSEA. This CDR3 spans 13 amino acids. V dropped 4 bases and J dropped 8; count of bases not matched to a gene: 6. The CDR3 DNA follows: TGCAGCGTTGGAACAGGGGGTTGGGGGGAGCTGTTTTTT. Translation gives CSVGTGGWGELFF.

This clone was observed once. Relative to the germline gene, one junction end is altered; a read error may explain this. The rearrangement links TRBV7-7 to TRBJ2-1; 7 bases agree with TRBD2. Germline V lookup: CDR1 SSHAT, CDR2 FNYEAQ (reference sequence). CDR3 size: 17 residues. CDR3: CASSLAAGRGRHNEQFF. CDR3 nucleotide sequence: TGTGCTAGCAGCTTAGCAGCGGGGCGGGGGAGACACAATGAGCAGTTCTTC. The variable domain in full, with the rest retrieved from reference TRBV7-7 and TRBJ2-1, is GAGVSQSPRYKVTKRGQDVTLRCDPISSHATLYWYQQALGQGPEFLTYFNYEAQPDKSGLPSDRFSAERPEGSISTLTIQRTEQRDSAMYRCASSLAAGRGRHNEQFFGPGTRLTVL.

This clone was counted between two and nine times. CDR3 in amino acids: CAWRNPGQGYQPQHF. For the CDR3, the DNA is TGTGCCTGGAGAAACCCTGGACAGGGGTATCAGCCCCAGCATTTT. V and J are TRBV30 and TRBJ1-5; 9 positions match TRBD1. J lost 5 bases, V lost 3 bases, and 8 bases had no gene match. Germline V gene lookup returns CDR1 GTSNPN and CDR2 SVGIG (reference sequence). This CDR3 comprises 15 residues.

The gene calls are TRBV4-1 and TRBJ2-2, with D tentatively TRBD2 (7 bases). This CDR3 is built from 15 residues. The germline V and J ends were trimmed by 8 bases and 0 bases, with 13 bases remaining between them. In germline, CDR1 is MGHRA, CDR2 YSYEKL. CDR3 region: CASGGAQPNTGELFF. For the CDR3, the DNA is TGCGCCAGCGGGGGGGCCCAGCCGAACACCGGGGAGCTGTTTTTT.

The chain has TRBV4-3 and TRBJ1-3; no reliable D call. Germline V gene data show CDR1 as LGHNA and CDR2 as YSLEER. The CDR3 has 16 residues. Trimming removed 1 base from V and 1 base from J, with 11 bases in between. The CDR3 DNA follows: TGCGCCAGCAGCCAAGTGGCCTTTCCTTCTGGAAACACCATATATTTT. The encoded protein is CASSQVAFPSGNTIYF.

This clone was seen a single time. The J gene is TRBJ1-6, the V gene TRBV5-5; TRBD1 might be the D (6 bases). This CDR3 comprises 15 residues. V lost 4 bases to trimming and J lost 7 bases, with 15 bases between them. CDR1 is SGHKS and CDR2 is YYEKEE in the germline V gene (reference sequence). This CDR3 reads CASSASGQQNSPLHF. The CDR3 nucleotides are TGTGCCAGCAGCGCCTCCGGACAGCAAAATTCACCCCTCCACTTT.

Here the CDR3 DNA reads TGTGCCAGCAGAAGACCCGGGGCGGGGCAGCCCCAGCATTTT. This encodes CASRRPGAGQPQHF. This rearrangement joins TRBV28 to TRBJ1-5; a weak D match, TRBD1 (5 bases). Trimming removed 6 bases from V and 7 bases from J, with 16 bases in between. The CDR3 is 14 residues long. CDR1 and CDR2 from the germline V gene are MDHEN and SYDVKM.

The chain joins TRBV28 to TRBJ1-4; D is perhaps TRBD1 (5 bases). The CDR3 spans 15 residues. The V end lost 5 bases, the J end lost 3 bases, and 13 bases lay between the germline ends. Germline V gene sequence: CDR1 MDHEN, CDR2 SYDVKM. This chain's CDR3 is CASSPGAGANEKLFF. CDR3 sequence (DNA): TGTGCCAGCAGTCCCGGTGCGGGGGCTAATGAAAAACTGTTTTTT.

The V call is TRBV11-2, the J call TRBJ2-7; D is undetermined. The germline V and J ends were trimmed by 1 base and 3 bases, with 7 bases remaining between them. CDR3 size: 13 residues. CDR1 is SGHAT, CDR2 FQNNGV, per germline. The CDR3 DNA sequence: TGTGCCAGCAGCTTAGGTCACTACTACGAGCAGTACTTC. Protein product: CASSLGHYYEQYF.

The V gene is TRBV4-1, the J gene TRBJ1-5; D remains unclear. CDR3 length: 15 residues. Germline CDR1 MGHRA, CDR2 YSYEKL. The V end was cut by 2 bases, the J end by 6 bases, with 14 bases between. The CDR3 DNA follows: TGCGCCAGCAGCCAACCCTCCTTGGAGGGTCAGCCCCAGCATTTT. The encoded protein is CASSQPSLEGQPQHF.

About this clone itself: At one of its ends the junction is not consistent with the germline gene, which may arise from a read error. V and J are TRBV11-2 and TRBJ2-1; 7 bases are shared with TRBD1. The CDR3 is made up of 16 amino acids. Per the germline V gene, CDR1 is SGHAT and CDR2 is FQNNGV. For the CDR3, the DNA is TGCGCCAGCAGCCTCTCGACGGGACAGTACAACAATGAGCAGTTCTTC. As protein: CASSLSTGQYNNEQFF.

This clone was counted between two and nine times. The chain recombines TRBV27 with TRBJ2-2; D is possibly TRBD2 (6 bases). Trimming cost V 3 bases and J 6 bases, with 14 bases left between them. The CDR3 sequence is 15 residues long. The germline V gene encodes CDR1 MNHEY and CDR2 SMNVEV (reference sequence). The CDR3 sequence: CASSFGGMSSGELFF. CDR3 in DNA: TGTGCCAGCAGTTTTGGCGGGATGAGTTCCGGGGAGCTGTTTTTT.

V usage is TRBV28 and J usage is TRBJ2-4, with 9 nucleotides matching TRBD1. V trimming: 3 bases; J trimming: 8 bases; junction bases outside the gene matches: 8. Germline V gene sequence: CDR1 MDHEN, CDR2 SYDVKM. The CDR3 spans 15 residues. CDR3 protein: CASSLPRTGVDIQYF. CDR3 nucleotides: TGTGCCAGCAGTTTGCCCCGGACAGGGGTCGACATTCAGTACTTC.